These 29 T cell receptor beta chains share one sample of origin, sequenced in a study of cytomegalovirus exposure and HLA in healthy donors. The PCR contained 60 Vbeta and 13 Jbeta primers. Method: immunoSEQ multiplex PCR; TCRdb's copy keeps in-frame clones and lacks some. In the table there are about 190,000 clones, 60% to 80% of which are singletons. Sequencing used PBMCs. The receptors were sampled from a woman aged 18 to 35 in good health and CMV-seronegative.

This clone was seen just once. V usage is TRBV2 and J usage is TRBJ2-5; 9 bases match TRBD1. CDR1 and CDR2 (germline): SNHLY, FYNNEI. V lost 4 bases, J lost 5 bases, and 8 bases stayed unmatched. The CDR3 runs 15 residues. CDR3: CASSGTGAVRETQYF. Written as DNA, the CDR3 is TGTGCCAGCAGTGGGACAGGGGCCGTCCGGGAGACCCAGTACTTC. Together with reference TRBV2 and TRBJ2-5, the CDR3 gives the full variable domain: EPEVTQTPSHQVTQMGQEVILRCVPISNHLYFYWYRQILGQKVEFLVSFYNNEISEKSEIFDDQFSVERPDGSNFTLKIRSTKLEDSAMYFCASSGTGAVRETQYFGPGTRLLVL.

This clone has only one observation. The V call is TRBV2, the J call TRBJ1-1, with 7 bases aligning to TRBD1. Germline V gene lookup returns CDR1 SNHLY and CDR2 FYNNEI. V dropped 7 bases and J dropped 0; count of bases not matched to a gene: 2. The length of the CDR3 is 13 residues. The CDR3 loop is CASKGQLNTEAFF. Here the CDR3 DNA reads TGTGCCAGCAAGGGACAGTTGAACACTGAAGCTTTCTTT. The variable domain in full, completed from reference TRBV2 and TRBJ1-1, reads EPEVTQTPSHQVTQMGQEVILRCVPISNHLYFYWYRQILGQKVEFLVSFYNNEISEKSEIFDDQFSVERPDGSNFTLKIRSTKLEDSAMYFCASKGQLNTEAFFGQGTRLTVV.

V usage is TRBV11-2 and J usage is TRBJ1-3, with unresolved D. V shed 5 bases and J shed 3 bases, with 11 bases lying between them. CDR1 and CDR2 from the germline V gene are SGHAT and FQNNGV. CDR3 length: 14 residues. CDR3 in amino acids: CASSRVGGGNTIYF. Here the CDR3 DNA reads TGTGCCAGCAGCAGAGTGGGAGGTGGAAACACCATATATTTT.

About this clone itself: The same CDR3 arises from other DNA sequences in this sample as well. This sequence joins TRBV6-4 and TRBJ1-1, with unresolved D. The CDR3 is 13 residues long. Germline-derived CDR1 and CDR2 are MRHNA and SNTAGT. The V gene lost 11 bases and the J gene lost 1 base, with 14 bases spanning the gap. The CDR3 DNA is TGTGCCGAGCACCAGAGGTGGAACACTGAAGCTTTCTTT. Residues: CAEHQRWNTEAFF.

The gene calls are TRBV6-6 and TRBJ2-2, with a weak D call TRBD2 (5 bases). Germline V gene lookup returns CDR1 MNHNY and CDR2 SVGAGI (reference sequence). The CDR3 is made up of 14 amino acids. The germline V and J ends were trimmed by 8 bases and 5 bases, with 15 bases remaining between them. CDR3 nucleotides: TGTGCCAGCTCGGAGGCTGACGGTACCGGGGAGCTGTTTTTT. As protein: CASSEADGTGELFF.

The rearrangement uses TRBV7-3 and TRBJ2-3; tentatively, D is TRBD2 (5 bases). The CDR3 covers 13 residues. The ends were cut back, 5 bases at V and 0 bases at J, with 6 bases in the middle. Per germline, CDR1 SGHTA and CDR2 FQGTGA. CDR3 nucleotides: TGTGCCAGCAGCAGGGAGAGCACAGATACGCAGTATTTT. Protein: CASSRESTDTQYF.

The chain recombines TRBV4-1 with TRBJ1-2; 8 bases fit TRBD1. The V segment lost 5 bases and the J segment 2 bases; nucleotides outside the gene matches: 10. Germline values: CDR1 MGHRA, CDR2 YSYEKL. CDR3 length: 16 residues. CDR3 sequence: CASSAGRDRKNYGYTF. In DNA, the CDR3 is TGCGCCAGCAGCGCTGGACGGGACAGGAAAAACTATGGCTACACCTTC.

In DNA form, the CDR3 reads TGTGCCAGCAGCCCCCCCTCAGCGGGGCTGGGCGAGCAGTACTTC. Amino acids: CASSPPSAGLGEQYF. The chain employs TRBV9 and TRBJ2-7; TRBD2 matches 7 bases. There are 15 residues in the CDR3. Germline CDR1 is SGDLS and CDR2 is YYNGEE. V shed 4 bases, J shed 6 bases, and the junction held 13 bases outside the gene matches.

This clone has a handful of counts. The DNA of the CDR3 is TGTGCCAGCAGTTTAAACCTCAGGGGGGCAGCTTTCTTT. The encoded protein is CASSLNLRGAAFF. V usage is TRBV27 and J usage is TRBJ1-1; 7 bases agree with TRBD1. V gave up 2 bases and J gave up 10 bases; unmatched junction bases: 7. From germline, CDR1 is MNHEY and CDR2 SMNVEV (reference sequence). CDR3 size: 13 residues.

This chain joins TRBV30 and TRBJ2-2, with 8 positions matching TRBD2. This CDR3 has 15 amino acids. The V and J ends lost 0 bases and 5 bases, in that order; junction bases with no gene match: 5. Germline lookup yields CDR1 GTSNPN and CDR2 SVGIG (reference sequence). CDR3 sequence reads: CAWSVKAGVTGELFF. The CDR3 bases are TGTGCCTGGAGTGTAAAAGCGGGAGTAACCGGGGAGCTGTTTTTT.

The chain has TRBV19 and TRBJ1-1, with 10 bases aligning to TRBD1. CDR1 is LNHDA, CDR2 SQIVND, per germline (reference sequence). Unmatched junction bases numbered 6, after V lost 6 bases and J lost 2 bases. The CDR3 consists of 15 residues. As DNA, the CDR3 is TGTGCCAGTAGGCGACAGGGGGCCGCAAACACTGAAGCTTTCTTT. This encodes CASRRQGAANTEAFF.

The rearrangement uses TRBV7-2 and TRBJ1-2, with D possibly matching TRBD1 (5 bases). Germline CDR1 is SGHTA and CDR2 is FQGNSA. V was pared by 6 bases and J by 9 bases, with 20 bases between. CDR3 length: 14 residues. The CDR3 sequence is CASSLVGGDQSYTF. For the CDR3, the DNA is TGTGCCAGCAGTCTAGTGGGGGGGGATCAAAGCTACACCTTC.

This rearrangement joins TRBV5-4 to TRBJ1-2; D is unclear. Germline lookup yields CDR1 SGHNT and CDR2 YYREEE (reference sequence). The CDR3 has 15 amino acids. With 0 bases removed from V and 2 bases from J, the gap between germline ends came to 11 bases. The CDR3 loop reads CASSLDLTENYGYTF. The CDR3 bases are TGTGCCAGCAGCTTGGACCTCACAGAAAACTATGGCTACACCTTC.

The chain recombines TRBV9 with TRBJ2-3, with D tentatively TRBD2 (6 bases). V dropped 3 bases and J dropped 7 bases, with 15 bases sitting between them. This CDR3 has 14 amino acids. CDR1 and CDR2 from the germline V gene are SGDLS and YYNGEE. CDR3 DNA: TGTGCCAGCAGCGATACCACTGGAGGGAATACGCAGTATTTT. Translated, it gives CASSDTTGGNTQYF.

J is TRBJ1-2 and V is TRBV19; maybe TRBD1 (5 bases). Germline CDR1 LNHDA, CDR2 SQIVND (reference sequence). Trimming pared 5 bases from V and 8 bases from J, leaving 24 bases between. CDR3 length: 16 amino acids. CDR3 protein: CASSGEKGRDRRGYTF. CDR3 bases: TGTGCCAGTAGTGGGGAAAAGGGGCGGGATCGTAGGGGCTACACCTTC.

The chain combines TRBV6-1 with TRBJ2-1; 8 nucleotides line up with TRBD1. J was trimmed by 5 bases and V by 2 bases; bases with no gene match: 2. Germline-derived CDR1 and CDR2 are MNHNS and SASEGT. This CDR3 contains 14 residues. CDR3 sequence reads: CASSEWTGHNEQFF. In nucleotides, the CDR3 is TGTGCCAGCAGTGAATGGACAGGGCACAATGAGCAGTTCTTC.

The rearrangement links TRBV2 to TRBJ2-7; 12 bases are shared with TRBD2. The junction had 6 bases not matched to a gene; V was cut back by 4 bases and J by 2 bases. This CDR3 is 16 amino acids long. The germline V gene has CDR1 SNHLY and CDR2 FYNNEI. The CDR3 region is CASSVTSGGSTYEQYF. CDR3 nucleotide sequence: TGTGCCAGCAGTGTAACTAGCGGGGGGTCGACCTACGAGCAGTACTTC.

In DNA form, the CDR3 reads TGTGCCAGCGGTGGACAGGGTAAAGGTTTTGGCTATGGCTACACCTTC. Translated, it gives CASGGQGKGFGYGYTF. This chain connects TRBV28 to TRBJ1-2; TRBD1 matches at 8 bases. The CDR3 spans 16 residues. J gave up 4 bases and V 8 bases, and 15 bases lay outside the gene matches. In germline, CDR1 is MDHEN, CDR2 SYDVKM.

The CDR3 DNA sequence: TGTGCCAGTACCACACCGACAGGGGTCACTGAAGCTTTCTTT. The encoded protein is CASTTPTGVTEAFF. The genes are TRBV19 and TRBJ1-1, with 8 bases lining up with TRBD1. There are 14 residues in the CDR3. CDR1 and CDR2 (germline): LNHDA, SQIVND (reference sequence). V shed 7 bases, J shed 4 bases, and the junction held 8 bases outside the gene matches.

The chain couples TRBV5-6 to TRBJ1-4; D is undetermined. V dropped 4 bases and J dropped 4 bases, with 14 bases sitting between them. CDR3 length: 15 residues. Germline-derived CDR1 and CDR2 are SGHDT and YYEEEE. CDR3 sequence reads: CASSPTGKHNEKLFF. The CDR3 nucleotides read TGTGCCAGCAGCCCTACGGGAAAGCATAATGAAAAACTGTTTTTT.

This chain uses TRBV5-1 with TRBJ1-2; D perhaps matches TRBD1 (6 bases). V lost 9 bases and J 0 bases, leaving 18 bases between the germline ends. This CDR3 is 15 amino acids long. Germline-derived CDR1 and CDR2 are SGHRS and YFSETQ. CDR3 loop: CATKQGWPANYGYTF. The CDR3 DNA follows: TGCGCCACCAAGCAGGGGTGGCCAGCTAACTATGGCTACACCTTC.

The V gene is TRBV5-1, the J gene TRBJ1-3, with 7 bases aligning to TRBD1. Trimming at V came to 1 base and at J to 4 bases, leaving 2 bases not matched to a gene. This CDR3 has 14 amino acids. Germline CDR1 SGHRS, CDR2 YFSETQ. DNA of the CDR3: TGCGCCAGCAGCTTGACAGGGGAAGGAAACACCATATATTTT. Amino acid sequence: CASSLTGEGNTIYF.

This sequence joins TRBV6-1 and TRBJ1-1, with 7 bases aligning to TRBD1. The CDR3 spans 14 residues. The ends lost 6 bases at V and 4 bases at J; junction bases unmatched: 8. Germline CDR1 MNHNS, CDR2 SASEGT. The CDR3 bases are TGTGCCAGCAGCACCGGGACAGAGATCACTGAAGCTTTCTTT. As protein: CASSTGTEITEAFF.

The chain carries TRBV5-1 and TRBJ2-2; TRBD1 matches 12 bases. The CDR3 totals 16 residues. The trim removed 4 bases at V and 4 bases at J, leaving 5 bases unmatched. Germline loops: CDR1 SGHRS, CDR2 YFSETQ. The CDR3 DNA reads TGCGCCAGCAGCCTGGGACAGGGGGCAGGCACCGGGGAGCTGTTTTTT. It yields the protein CASSLGQGAGTGELFF. Together with reference TRBV5-1 and TRBJ2-2, the CDR3 gives the full variable domain: KAGVTQTPRYLIKTRGQQVTLSCSPISGHRSVSWYQQTPGQGLQFLFEYFSETQRNKGNFPGRFSGRQFSNSRSEMNVSTLELGDSALYLCASSLGQGAGTGELFFGEGSRLTVL.

The V call is TRBV5-1, the J call TRBJ2-1; TRBD1 is a possible D gene (5 bases). V lost 4 bases to trimming and J lost 7 bases, with 18 bases between them. CDR3 length equals 15 residues. Looked up from germline, CDR1 is SGHRS and CDR2 is YFSETQ. The CDR3 coding sequence is TGCGCCAGCAGCCCACGGGCAGGGTTTGGGAATGAGCAGTTCTTC. It encodes CASSPRAGFGNEQFF.

This clone is a singleton in its sample. The chain combines TRBV19 with TRBJ1-1, with TRBD1 matching 9 bases. The CDR3 has 13 residues. The V gene's germline CDR1 is LNHDA and CDR2 SQIVND (reference sequence). J gave up 3 bases and V 10 bases, and 6 bases lay outside the gene matches. CDR3 in DNA: TGTGCCAAGAGGGGGGACAGGGACACTGAAGCTTTCTTT. As protein: CAKRGDRDTEAFF.

This chain uses TRBV4-3 with TRBJ1-2; tentatively, D is TRBD1 (5 bases). Germline V gives CDR1 LGHNA, CDR2 YSLEER. V dropped 0 bases and J dropped 8 bases, with 13 bases sitting between them. The CDR3 is 14 amino acids. Here the CDR3 DNA reads TGCGCCAGCAGCCAAGACAAAGGGGTGGGAGGCTACACCTTC. It translates to CASSQDKGVGGYTF.

This chain links TRBV27 with TRBJ2-7, with a possible D match to TRBD2 (5 bases). Looked up from germline, CDR1 is MNHEY and CDR2 is SMNVEV (reference sequence). The CDR3 extends over 13 amino acids. V was pared by 6 bases and J by 3 bases, with 12 bases between. The CDR3 nucleotides are TGTGCCAGCAGGCATACCGGGATCTACGAGCAGTACTTC. This sequence encodes CASRHTGIYEQYF.

This clone showed up just a few times. The chain recombines TRBV6-1 with TRBJ2-7; TRBD1 matches at 7 bases. The V gene's germline CDR1 is MNHNS and CDR2 SASEGT. V was clipped by 2 bases and J by 4 bases; unmatched bases: 5. This CDR3 is built from 14 residues. This CDR3 is CASSEKGRGYEQYF. The CDR3 coding sequence is TGTGCCAGCAGTGAAAAGGGCAGGGGGTACGAGCAGTACTTC.